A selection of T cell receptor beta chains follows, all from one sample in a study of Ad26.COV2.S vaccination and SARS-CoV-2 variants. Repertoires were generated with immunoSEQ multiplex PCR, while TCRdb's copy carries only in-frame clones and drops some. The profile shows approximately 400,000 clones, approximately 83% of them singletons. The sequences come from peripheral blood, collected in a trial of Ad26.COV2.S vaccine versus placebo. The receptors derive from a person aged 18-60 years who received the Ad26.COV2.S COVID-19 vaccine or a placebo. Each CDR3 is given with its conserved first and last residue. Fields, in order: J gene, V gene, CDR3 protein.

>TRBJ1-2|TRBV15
CATGAGGGYGYTF
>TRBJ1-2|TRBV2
CASRDDRGSGYTF
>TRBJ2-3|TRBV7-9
CASSLLNRLTDTQYF
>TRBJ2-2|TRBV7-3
CASSLGGQTAGELFF
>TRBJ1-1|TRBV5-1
CASSLGQASTEAFF
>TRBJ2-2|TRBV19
CASSIGALGELFF
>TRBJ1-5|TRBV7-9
CASSLVFGPRDREQPQHF
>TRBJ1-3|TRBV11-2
CASSLGSGHTIYF
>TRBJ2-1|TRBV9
CASSVAEGVYNEQFF
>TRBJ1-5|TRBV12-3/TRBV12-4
CASSLWENQPQHF
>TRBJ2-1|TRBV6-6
CASSLTSGRDNEQFF
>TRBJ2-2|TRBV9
CASSVRADPGELFF
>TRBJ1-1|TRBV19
CASRTLGGNTEAFF
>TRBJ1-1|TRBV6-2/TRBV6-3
CASSYPKNTEAFF
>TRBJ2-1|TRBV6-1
CASSEKEYNEQFF
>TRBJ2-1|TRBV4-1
CASSQEAPRPTYYNEQFF
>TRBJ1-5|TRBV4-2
CASSQRGYDNQPQHF
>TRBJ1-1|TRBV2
CASKPHTRGGEAFF
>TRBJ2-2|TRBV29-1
CSVRGSWNTGELFF
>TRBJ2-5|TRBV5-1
CASSFRERETQYF
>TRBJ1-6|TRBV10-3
CAISDGGNNSPLHF
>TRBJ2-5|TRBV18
CASSPTGGGGETQYF
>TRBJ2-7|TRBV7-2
CASSLKSWRGTPYEQYF
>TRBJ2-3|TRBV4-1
CASSHLLPTDTQYF
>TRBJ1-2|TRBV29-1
CSGEDRENYGYTF
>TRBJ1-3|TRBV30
CAWTGTYMAFSGNTIYF
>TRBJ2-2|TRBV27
CASSTRFMGAPNTGELFF
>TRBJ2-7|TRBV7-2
CASSEELAGAYEQYF
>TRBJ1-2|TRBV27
CATLQGADGYTF
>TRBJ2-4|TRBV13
CASSFRTGGTKNIQYF
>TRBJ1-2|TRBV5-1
CASSTGTDYGYTF
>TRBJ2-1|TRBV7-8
CASSSRLSGGRDEQFF
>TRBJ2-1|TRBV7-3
CASSAFGTSGGSSYNEQFF
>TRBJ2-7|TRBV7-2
CASSLGTFYEQYF
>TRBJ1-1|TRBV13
CASSLVGTEAFF
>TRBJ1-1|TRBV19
CASSMYGETEAFF
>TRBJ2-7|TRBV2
CASSGASYEQYF
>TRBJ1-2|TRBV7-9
CASSRDRGYGYTF
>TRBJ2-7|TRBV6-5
CASTQIQYEQYF
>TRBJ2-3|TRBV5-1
CASLAGGPGDTQYF
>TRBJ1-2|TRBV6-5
CASSYRGGGAHGYTF
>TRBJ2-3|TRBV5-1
CASSLESPQDTQYF
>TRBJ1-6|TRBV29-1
CSSPGRGFLTSPLHF
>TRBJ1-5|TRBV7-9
CASSGGGSDQPQHF
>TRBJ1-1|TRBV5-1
CASSYAAPGEGFEAFF
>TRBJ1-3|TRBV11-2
CASSPSLRGSGNTIYF
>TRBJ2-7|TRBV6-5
CASSYFGTEGDEQYF
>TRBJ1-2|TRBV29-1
CSDLRGTGGMGGYTF
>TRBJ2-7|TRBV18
CASSPLAGVAPPYEQYF
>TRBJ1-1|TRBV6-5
CASSYSIGDRGTEAFF
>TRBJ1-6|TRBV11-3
CASSRPNSPLHF
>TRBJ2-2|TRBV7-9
CASSLSIGPPESGELFF
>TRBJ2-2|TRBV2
CASRRTSGTTGELFF
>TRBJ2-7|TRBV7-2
CASSLRQGSYEQYF
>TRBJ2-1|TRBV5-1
CASSLDGRVYNEQFF
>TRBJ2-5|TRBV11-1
CASSAGTGVEETQYF
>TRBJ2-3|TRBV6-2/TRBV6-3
CASSLTSGRATDTQYF
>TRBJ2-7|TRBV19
CASSGVGFGEQYF
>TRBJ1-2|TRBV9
CASSPPRGGYGYTF
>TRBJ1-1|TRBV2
CASSDRRGTEAFF